Listed below are T cell receptor beta chains from one sample, sequenced in a study of tumor and adjacent non-tumor tissue in lung cancer. A single record per CDR3 protein comes from TCRdb applying MiXCR to the multiplex PCR reads. The sample lists about 77,000 distinct CDR3 sequences; less than 85% were seen once. The sample comprised distant non-tumor lung tissue. Receptors were obtained from a man in his 70s with non-small cell lung cancer. Each CDR3 is given with its conserved first and last residue. The D gene is left open where the match is weak. Not all rows give a size; the values are once, few, many and, for expanded clones, a class.

J: TRBJ2-2; D: NA; size: NA; V: TRBV15; CDR3: CTTAELVGVAGELFF; DNA: TGTACCACCGCGGAACTAGTGGGAGTCGCCGGGGAGCTGTTTTTT
J: TRBJ2-7; D: TRBD1; size: NA; V: TRBV29-1; CDR3: CSVERIGTGNSGEQYF; DNA: TGCAGCGTTGAGAGGATCGGGACAGGGAACTCCGGCGAGCAGTACTTC
J: TRBJ1-5; D: NA; size: NA; V: TRBV6-1; CDR3: CASCEEGDNQPQHF; DNA: TGTGCCAGTTGTGAAGAAGGGGACAATCAGCCCCAGCATTTT
J: TRBJ2-1; D: NA; size: NA; V: TRBV11-1; CDR3: CASSSGVGNEYFF; DNA: TGTGCCAGTAGCTCGGGAGTTGGCAATGAGTATTTCTTC
J: TRBJ2-1; D: NA; size: once; V: TRBV10-2; CDR3: CASRSPRPSSHEQFF; DNA: TGCGCCAGCAGGTCCCCGAGACCTTCTTCTCATGAACAGTTCTTC
J: TRBJ2-1; D: TRBD2; size: NA; V: TRBV29-1; CDR3: CSAAGRGTNNELFF; DNA: TGCAGCGCTGCGGGGAGGGGCACAAATAATGAGCTGTTCTTC
J: TRBJ2-1; D: TRBD2; size: many; V: TRBV6-5; CDR3: CASSYSRAGGRDEQFF; DNA: TGTGCCAGCAGTTACTCGAGGGCGGGGGGTAGGGATGAGCAGTTCTTC
J: TRBJ2-7; D: NA; size: NA; V: TRBV4-2; CDR3: CASRHTGRNSFEQYF; DNA: TGTGCCAGCAGGCATACCGGGCGAAATTCTTTCGAGCAGTATTTC
J: TRBJ2-7; D: NA; size: NA; V: TRBV5-1; CDR3: CASSLYEGSYEQYF; DNA: TGCGCCAGCAGTTTGTATGAAGGTTCCTACGAGCAGTACTTC
J: TRBJ1-1; D: NA; size: NA; V: TRBV11-2; CDR3: CTSSPPDVGGIEAFF; DNA: TGTACCAGCAGCCCCCCCGACGTTGGGGGCATTGAAGCTTTCTTT
J: TRBJ1-3; D: NA; size: NA; V: TRBV13; CDR3: CATSLRRSFSGNTIYF; DNA: TGTGCCACCAGCTTAAGGAGGAGTTTCTCTGGAAACACCATATATTTT
J: TRBJ2-3; D: NA; size: NA; V: TRBV5-5; CDR3: CVSSSTTNTQYF; DNA: TGTGTCAGCAGCTCTACGACAAATACGCAGTATTTT
J: TRBJ2-3; D: NA; size: NA; V: TRBV11-3; CDR3: CASTRREVTTDMQYF; DNA: TGTGCCAGCACCCGTCGGGAAGTAACCACAGATATGCAATATTTT
J: TRBJ2-7; D: NA; size: NA; V: TRBV11-2; CDR3: CTSSLDQWAPYDQYF; DNA: TGTACCAGCAGCCTAGATCAGTGGGCCCCCTACGACCAGTACTTC
J: TRBJ1-4; D: NA; size: NA; V: TRBV19; CDR3: CASRISRGFDEKLFF; DNA: TGTGCCAGCAGGATCTCAAGGGGCTTTGATGAAAAACTGTTTTTT
J: TRBJ2-7; D: NA; size: NA; V: TRBV11-2; CDR3: CPSNLGTGTYEQYF; DNA: TGTCCCAGCAATTTGGGGACGGGGACCTACGAGCAGTACTTC
J: TRBJ1-1; D: NA; size: NA; V: TRBV20-1; CDR3: CSAGGPQVNTETFF; DNA: TGCAGTGCTGGAGGTCCTCAAGTGAACACTGAAACTTTCTTT
J: TRBJ1-5; D: NA; size: NA; V: TRBV6-6; CDR3: CASSYSMGDDSYQPQHF; DNA: TGTGCCAGCAGTTACTCGATGGGGGACGATAGCTATCAGCCCCAGCATTTT
J: TRBJ2-7; D: TRBD1; size: few; V: TRBV2; CDR3: CASREKSGGYEQYF; DNA: TGTGCCAGCAGAGAAAAATCAGGGGGCTACGAGCAGTACTTC
J: TRBJ1-2; D: NA; size: once; V: TRBV29-1; CDR3: CSVTSNYSYTF; DNA: TGCAGCGTGACATCCAACTATAGCTACACCTTC
J: TRBJ2-2; D: NA; size: NA; V: TRBV11-3; CDR3: CASSGRAVVGAWELFF; DNA: TGTGCCAGCAGTGGCCGGGCGGTAGTGGGGGCCTGGGAACTGTTTTTT
J: TRBJ2-3; D: TRBD2; size: NA; V: TRBV5-5; CDR3: CVSSLTQAGGTDTQYF; DNA: TGTGTCAGCAGCCTGACCCAAGCGGGGGGCACAGATACGCAATATTTT
J: TRBJ2-5; D: TRBD2; size: NA; V: TRBV5-4; CDR3: CISSWRGANQETQYF; DNA: TGTATCAGCAGCTGGCGGGGGGCTAACCAAGAGACCCAGTACTTC
J: TRBJ2-1; D: TRBD1; size: NA; V: TRBV6-1; CDR3: CVSAPGTGGNEQFF; DNA: TGTGTCAGCGCTCCGGGGACAGGGGGCAATGAGCAGTTCTTC
J: TRBJ1-1; D: NA; size: NA; V: TRBV28; CDR3: CASSLSPNLNTDTFF; DNA: TGTGCCAGCAGTTTATCTCCGAACTTGAACACTGATACTTTCTTT
J: TRBJ2-1; D: TRBD2; size: NA; V: TRBV6-2/TRBV6-3; CDR3: CASSYGTSASGRAYNEQFF; DNA: TGTGCCAGCAGTTATGGGACTAGCGCGAGTGGACGTGCGTACAATGAACAGTTCTTC
J: TRBJ1-1; D: TRBD1; size: many; V: TRBV6-2/TRBV6-3; CDR3: CASRGGGTEAFF; DNA: TGTGCCAGCAGAGGGGGCGGCACTGAAGCTTTCTTT
J: TRBJ1-6; D: TRBD1; size: few; V: TRBV5-4; CDR3: CARSTGTGGGINSPLNF; DNA: TGTGCCAGGAGCACCGGGACAGGGGGAGGGATTAATTCACCCCTAAACTTT
J: TRBJ2-1; D: TRBD2; size: NA; V: TRBV6-6; CDR3: CASSNPGPAGGVGEHFF; DNA: TGTGCCAGCAGTAACCCGGGACCAGCGGGAGGCGTAGGTGAGCACTTCTTC
J: TRBJ1-1; D: TRBD1; size: NA; V: TRBV6-5; CDR3: CASTYSPGTGSTEAFF; DNA: TGTGCCAGCACTTACTCCCCAGGGACAGGGAGCACTGAAGCTTTCTTT
J: TRBJ1-2; D: TRBD1; size: NA; V: TRBV29-1; CDR3: CSELGTGRANYGYTF; DNA: TGCAGCGAACTAGGGACAGGGCGAGCTAACTATGGTTACACCTTC
J: TRBJ1-2; D: NA; size: NA; V: TRBV29-1; CDR3: CSVIYPGVNGGSYGYTF; DNA: TGCAGCGTAATTTACCCGGGAGTCAATGGAGGTAGCTATGGCTACACCTTC
J: TRBJ1-2; D: NA; size: once; V: TRBV28; CDR3: CASSPPDNYGYTF; DNA: TGTGCCAGCAGTCCCCCAGATAACTATGGCTACACCTTC
J: TRBJ2-3; D: NA; size: NA; V: TRBV11-3; CDR3: CASTRRKLSTDTQYF; DNA: TGTGCCAGCACCCGTCGGAAACTAAGCACAGATACGCAATATTTT
J: TRBJ2-3; D: NA; size: once; V: TRBV10-1; CDR3: CASSHGAAGTDTQYF; DNA: TGCGCCAGCAGTCATGGGGCGGCCGGCACAGATACACAGTATTTT
J: TRBJ2-7; D: NA; size: NA; V: TRBV4-3; CDR3: CASSQEADGPFEQYF; DNA: TGCGCCAGCAGCCAAGAGGCGGATGGGCCGTTCGAGCAGTACTTC
J: TRBJ2-1; D: NA; size: NA; V: TRBV5-6; CDR3: CASKRQTNPYNEQFF; DNA: TGTGCCAGCAAGAGACAGACTAATCCCTACAATGAGCAGTTCTTC
J: TRBJ2-3; D: TRBD2; size: NA; V: TRBV11-2; CDR3: CTSNLDLAGRITDTQYF; DNA: TGTACCAGCAACTTAGATCTAGCGGGACGAATCACAGATACGCAGTATTTT
J: TRBJ2-1; D: NA; size: NA; V: TRBV6-2/TRBV6-3; CDR3: CASSPKFRNSWNEQFF; DNA: TGTGCCAGCAGTCCAAAATTTAGGAATTCGTGGAATGAGCAGTTTTTC
J: TRBJ2-3; D: TRBD2; size: NA; V: TRBV29-1; CDR3: CNIRLAGARGTQYF; DNA: TGCAACATTCGGCTAGCGGGGGCCCGAGGGACGCAGTATTTT
J: TRBJ2-1; D: NA; size: medium-sized; V: TRBV4-3; CDR3: CASSQDFGVNEQFF; DNA: TGCGCCAGCAGCCAAGATTTTGGGGTGAATGAGCAGTTCTTC
J: TRBJ2-7; D: TRBD2; size: once; V: TRBV10-3; CDR3: CATLRGSGTHDQYF; DNA: TGTGCCACCCTAAGGGGAAGCGGGACCCACGATCAGTACTTC
J: TRBJ1-1; D: NA; size: NA; V: TRBV10-2; CDR3: CASGSGDTVALF; DNA: TGCGCCAGCGGATCGGGGGACACTGTAGCTCTCTTT
J: TRBJ1-1; D: TRBD1; size: NA; V: TRBV5-1; CDR3: CASSSGTENIGAFF; DNA: TGCGCCAGCAGCAGTGGGACAGAGAACATTGGAGCTTTCTTT
J: TRBJ2-2; D: TRBD1; size: NA; V: TRBV11-2; CDR3: CGSLVGTGVAGELFF; DNA: TGTGGCAGCTTAGTGGGCACAGGGGTTGCCGGGGAGCTGTTTTTT
J: TRBJ2-3; D: TRBD2; size: NA; V: TRBV11-2; CDR3: CASSPILAGGHQDTQYF; DNA: TGTGCCAGCAGCCCTATACTAGCGGGGGGGCATCAAGATACGCAGTATTTT
J: TRBJ2-7; D: NA; size: few; V: TRBV11-1; CDR3: CASSLTSGTAYEQYF; DNA: TGTGCCAGCAGCTTAACAAGCGGGACAGCCTATGAGCAGTACTTC
J: TRBJ1-1; D: TRBD1; size: many; V: TRBV4-1; CDR3: CASSQDGADRGQYTEAFF; DNA: TGCGCCAGCAGCCAAGACGGTGCCGACAGGGGGCAATACACTGAAGCTTTCTTT
J: TRBJ1-2; D: NA; size: NA; V: TRBV4-1; CDR3: CASSQLGPINDYTF; DNA: TGCGCCAGCAGCCAACTGGGACCAATTAATGACTACACCTTC
J: TRBJ2-7; D: TRBD2; size: NA; V: TRBV11-3; CDR3: CASSQGTSGISELYF; DNA: TGTGCCAGCAGCCAAGGGACTAGTGGAATCTCCGAGCTGTACTTC
J: TRBJ2-5; D: NA; size: many; V: TRBV5-5; CDR3: CASSLVSPEKQYF; DNA: TGTGCAAGCAGCTTGGTCAGTCCGGAGAAACAGTACTTC
J: TRBJ1-4; D: NA; size: NA; V: TRBV12-3/TRBV12-4; CDR3: CDSRVQAGNNEKLFF; DNA: TGTGACAGCAGAGTACAGGCAGGGAATAATGAAAAACTGTTTTTT
J: TRBJ2-7; D: TRBD1; size: NA; V: TRBV29-1; CDR3: CSPGTVQYF; DNA: TGTAGCCCCGGGACAGTGCAGTACTTC
J: TRBJ2-1; D: NA; size: once; V: TRBV6-2/TRBV6-3; CDR3: CASSVEGQFNEQFF; DNA: TGTGCCAGCAGCGTTGAAGGACAGTTCAATGAGCAGTTCTTC
J: TRBJ2-5; D: NA; size: NA; V: TRBV11-3; CDR3: CASSLISSWVETHYF; DNA: TGTGCTAGCAGCTTAATCTCCTCGTGGGTAGAGACCCATTACTTC